This T cell receptor beta chain derives from a study of blood T cell repertoires in COVID-19. V was trimmed by 0 bases and J by 6 bases, leaving 12 bases between them. This CDR3 comprises 15 residues. CDR1 is LNHNV and CDR2 is YYDKDF in the germline V gene (reference sequence). Original handling: The authors estimated nucleated cell counts from reference gene primer amplification. TCRdb's copy holds only in-frame clones and misses some; the assay was immunoSEQ multiplex PCR. D and trimming come from the DNA, and the V and J calls and clone size come from that table. The data contain about 260,000 clones, around 80% of them singletons.

The sample comprised peripheral blood. The V call is TRBV15, the J call TRBJ2-1, with TRBD2 as a possible D gene (5 bases). This TCR was sampled from a woman older than 75 with acute or convalescent COVID-19. CDR3 sequence: CATSREKDSSNEQFF. Written as DNA, the CDR3 is TGTGCCACCAGCAGAGAGAAGGACTCATCCAATGAGCAGTTCTTC.